These 5 T cell receptor beta chains were sequenced from one sample in a study of cytomegalovirus exposure and HLA in healthy donors. Here immunoSEQ multiplex PCR was the method, and the copy in TCRdb shows in-frame clones only, minus some. This sample has under 250,000 clones; roughly three quarters occur once, and the top ten carry over 0.95%. Sequenced sample: PBMCs. These TCRs come from a young woman in good health and CMV-seronegative.

The V call is TRBV6-5, the J call TRBJ2-3, with D uncertain. The CDR3 contains 12 residues. Trimming left V 6 bases short and J 4 bases short, with 8 bases between. Germline CDR1 is MNHEY and CDR2 is SVGAGI. The CDR3 region has the DNA TGTGCCAGCAGGCAGAGCGCAGATACGCAGTATTTT. It is translated as CASRQSADTQYF.

The rearrangement joins TRBV30 to TRBJ2-1; a weak D match, TRBD2 (5 bases). The CDR3 covers 15 residues. Trimming removed 0 bases from V and 2 bases from J, with 11 bases in between. CDR1 is GTSNPN, CDR2 SVGIG, per germline (reference sequence). The CDR3 DNA sequence: TGTGCCTGGAGTGTATCCAGCGGAGCCTACAATGAGCAGTTCTTC. Amino acids: CAWSVSSGAYNEQFF.

This clone was counted between two and nine times. The rearrangement uses TRBV25-1 and TRBJ1-2, with TRBD1 identical over 9 bases. The CDR3 totals 13 residues. The junction had 6 bases not matched to a gene; V was cut back by 7 bases and J by 6 bases. Germline CDR1 reads MGHDK; CDR2 reads SYGVNS. The CDR3, as DNA: TGTGCCAGCATGGAGGACAGGGGAAATGGCTACACCTTC. It specifies CASMEDRGNGYTF.

This chain uses TRBV7-8 with TRBJ2-3, with 8 bases that match TRBD2. This CDR3 is 15 amino acids long. With V trimmed by 5 bases and J by 1 base, 5 bases remained unmatched. Germline V lookup: CDR1 SGHVS, CDR2 FQNEAQ. The CDR3 DNA sequence: TGTGCCAGCAGCCGGGCGGGGGGACGCACAGATACGCAGTATTTT. This sequence encodes CASSRAGGRTDTQYF. Supplemented by reference TRBV7-8 and TRBJ2-3, the full variable domain reads GAGVSQSPRYKVAKRGQDVALRCDPISGHVSLFWYQQALGQGPEFLTYFQNEAQLDKSGLPSDRFFAERPEGSVSTLKIQRTQQEDSAVYLCASSRAGGRTDTQYFGPGTRLTVL.

V is TRBV4-1 and J is TRBJ2-2; 12 bases align to TRBD2. Trimming cost V 5 bases and J 6 bases; bases outside gene matches: 16. The CDR3 spans 19 residues. CDR1 and CDR2 (germline): MGHRA, YSYEKL. The CDR3 DNA is TGCGCCAGCAGCGCGTTTGGGCTAGCGGGAGGGCCTTTCGCCGGGGAGCTGTTTTTT. Amino acid sequence: CASSAFGLAGGPFAGELFF.